Listed below are T cell receptor beta chains from one sample, sequenced in a study of T cell responses to AZD1222 COVID-19 vaccine. Here immunoSEQ multiplex PCR was the method, and the copy in TCRdb shows in-frame clones only, minus some. The sample holds 150,000 or so clones, 91% seen once. Sequencing was performed on peripheral blood, taken on day 0 of AZD1222 vaccination. The receptors shown here come from an adult in good health. CDR3s include the opening cysteine and the closing phenylalanine or tryptophan. A D gene is named only where the DNA matches it firmly. Clone size appears in some rows only: once, few, many, or a class for an expanded clone.

clone_size: NA; j_call: TRBJ2-7; d_call: NA; v_call: TRBV12-5; cdr3_nt: TGTGCTACGAGGGGGTCCGGCGAGCAGTACTTC; cdr3_aa: CATRGSGEQYF
clone_size: NA; j_call: TRBJ2-7; d_call: NA; v_call: TRBV21-1; cdr3_nt: TGTGCCAGCAGCACCTGGACTAGCGGGAAATTTATTCGCGAGCAGTACTTC; cdr3_aa: CASSTWTSGKFIREQYF
clone_size: NA; j_call: TRBJ2-7; d_call: TRBD2; v_call: TRBV7-9; cdr3_nt: TGTGCCAGCAGCTTAGTCACCGGGGGGGAATACGAGCAGTACTTC; cdr3_aa: CASSLVTGGEYEQYF
clone_size: NA; j_call: TRBJ1-2; d_call: TRBD1; v_call: TRBV19; cdr3_nt: TGTGCCAGTAGCCGGGACAGGGTCTATGGCTACACCTTC; cdr3_aa: CASSRDRVYGYTF
clone_size: NA; j_call: TRBJ2-7; d_call: NA; v_call: TRBV2; cdr3_nt: TGTGCCAGCAGTGAAAACATCAGAGTGGACGAGCAGTACTTC; cdr3_aa: CASSENIRVDEQYF
clone_size: NA; j_call: TRBJ2-1; d_call: TRBD2; v_call: TRBV6-5; cdr3_nt: TGTGCCAGCAGTCGGGGGGACTACGAGTTCTTC; cdr3_aa: CASSRGDYEFF
clone_size: NA; j_call: TRBJ2-7; d_call: NA; v_call: TRBV7-4; cdr3_nt: TGTGCCAGCAGCCCCCCAATGGCAGGGTGCCCCTACGAGCAGTACTTC; cdr3_aa: CASSPPMAGCPYEQYF
clone_size: NA; j_call: TRBJ1-5; d_call: NA; v_call: TRBV4-2; cdr3_nt: TGTGCCAGCAGCCAAGATCCCCAGGGGTTTCAGCCCCAGCATTTT; cdr3_aa: CASSQDPQGFQPQHF
clone_size: once; j_call: TRBJ2-7; d_call: NA; v_call: TRBV7-3; cdr3_nt: TGTGCCAGCAGCTCCATGGGACTTCTCGGGGAGCAGTACTTC; cdr3_aa: CASSSMGLLGEQYF
clone_size: NA; j_call: TRBJ2-7; d_call: NA; v_call: TRBV4-1; cdr3_nt: TGCGCCAGCAGCCAAGATGACAGCGTAACCTACGAGCAGTACTTC; cdr3_aa: CASSQDDSVTYEQYF
clone_size: NA; j_call: TRBJ2-5; d_call: NA; v_call: TRBV2; cdr3_nt: TGTGCCAGCAGTGAAGTTTTAGAGGGACTTAATGGGGAGACCCAGTACTTC; cdr3_aa: CASSEVLEGLNGETQYF
clone_size: NA; j_call: TRBJ2-6; d_call: NA; v_call: TRBV27; cdr3_nt: TGTGCCAGCAGCGTCTCTGGGGCCAACGTCCTGACTTTC; cdr3_aa: CASSVSGANVLTF
clone_size: NA; j_call: TRBJ1-4; d_call: NA; v_call: TRBV24-1; cdr3_nt: TGTGCCACCAGTGCTAGGTCAACTAATGAAAAACTGTTTTTT; cdr3_aa: CATSARSTNEKLFF
clone_size: NA; j_call: TRBJ2-3; d_call: NA; v_call: TRBV6-5; cdr3_nt: TGTGCCAGCAGTTACTGGCCCCCAACAGATACGCAGTATTTT; cdr3_aa: CASSYWPPTDTQYF
clone_size: NA; j_call: TRBJ2-7; d_call: NA; v_call: TRBV6-5; cdr3_nt: TGTGCCAGCAGCCAACGGAACTACGAGCAGTACTTC; cdr3_aa: CASSQRNYEQYF
clone_size: NA; j_call: TRBJ2-3; d_call: TRBD2; v_call: TRBV19; cdr3_nt: TGTGCCAGTACCCCAAACGAGCCTAGCGGGTACACAGATACGCAGTATTTT; cdr3_aa: CASTPNEPSGYTDTQYF
clone_size: NA; j_call: TRBJ2-2; d_call: NA; v_call: TRBV7-3; cdr3_nt: TGTGCCAGCAGCTTACGAGCAGTTTCGAACACCGGGGAGCTGTTTTTT; cdr3_aa: CASSLRAVSNTGELFF
clone_size: NA; j_call: TRBJ2-7; d_call: TRBD1; v_call: TRBV9; cdr3_nt: TGTGCCAGCAGCAGAGGGGGCAGGTCCTACGAGCAGTACTTC; cdr3_aa: CASSRGGRSYEQYF
clone_size: NA; j_call: TRBJ1-2; d_call: NA; v_call: TRBV10-3; cdr3_nt: TGTGCCATCAGTGAACTGGGGACCCTCGGTGTTGGGTACACCTTC; cdr3_aa: CAISELGTLGVGYTF
clone_size: NA; j_call: TRBJ2-1; d_call: TRBD1; v_call: TRBV6-5; cdr3_nt: TGTGCCAGCAGTTACAGGGGGACAGGGGGTGAGCAGTTCTTC; cdr3_aa: CASSYRGTGGEQFF
clone_size: NA; j_call: TRBJ2-7; d_call: NA; v_call: TRBV5-5; cdr3_nt: TGTGCCAGCAGCTTCTTGTGGGGCAAGTCCTACGAGCAGTACTTC; cdr3_aa: CASSFLWGKSYEQYF
clone_size: NA; j_call: TRBJ1-5; d_call: TRBD1; v_call: TRBV4-3; cdr3_nt: TGCGCCAGCAACTTCCGGGACAGGCTCCAGCCCCAGCATTTT; cdr3_aa: CASNFRDRLQPQHF
clone_size: NA; j_call: TRBJ2-1; d_call: NA; v_call: TRBV5-1; cdr3_nt: TGCGCCAGCAGCTTGGCTTCTGGATATGAGCAGTTCTTC; cdr3_aa: CASSLASGYEQFF
clone_size: NA; j_call: TRBJ2-2; d_call: TRBD2; v_call: TRBV9; cdr3_nt: TGTGCCAGCAGCGCTCAGGGACTAGCGGGGGCCCGGAGATCCACCGGGGAGCTGTTTTTT; cdr3_aa: CASSAQGLAGARRSTGELFF
clone_size: NA; j_call: TRBJ2-1; d_call: NA; v_call: TRBV11-3; cdr3_nt: TGTGCCAGCAGCTTAGGCCTAGGGTTGGATGAGCAGTTCTTC; cdr3_aa: CASSLGLGLDEQFF
clone_size: NA; j_call: TRBJ2-1; d_call: NA; v_call: TRBV15; cdr3_nt: TGTGCCACCAGCAGTGAAGAGCGAGGGGAGCAGTTCTTC; cdr3_aa: CATSSEERGEQFF
clone_size: NA; j_call: TRBJ1-2; d_call: NA; v_call: TRBV28; cdr3_nt: TGTGCCAGCAGCTCCGGCCTAAACTATGGCTACACCTTC; cdr3_aa: CASSSGLNYGYTF
clone_size: NA; j_call: TRBJ1-1; d_call: NA; v_call: TRBV6-5; cdr3_nt: TGTGCCCTGGGATGGACTATTGAAGCTTTCTTT; cdr3_aa: CALGWTIEAFF
clone_size: once; j_call: TRBJ2-3; d_call: NA; v_call: TRBV7-3; cdr3_nt: TGTGCCAGCAGCTTAGGGTACTCCACAGATACGCAGTATTTT; cdr3_aa: CASSLGYSTDTQYF
clone_size: NA; j_call: TRBJ1-1; d_call: NA; v_call: TRBV7-9; cdr3_nt: TGTGCCAGCAGCTCATACAGGGAGTTTGAAGCTTTCTTT; cdr3_aa: CASSSYREFEAFF
clone_size: NA; j_call: TRBJ2-1; d_call: TRBD2; v_call: TRBV28; cdr3_nt: TGTGCCAGCAGTTTAGGGAGCGGGAGGGCCGAGAATGAGCAGTTCTTC; cdr3_aa: CASSLGSGRAENEQFF
clone_size: once; j_call: TRBJ2-5; d_call: NA; v_call: TRBV30; cdr3_nt: TGTGCCTGGAACGGCGGCCAAGAGACCCAGTACTTC; cdr3_aa: CAWNGGQETQYF
clone_size: NA; j_call: TRBJ1-4; d_call: NA; v_call: TRBV6-5; cdr3_nt: TGTGCCAGTAGATACGGGGCTGCAGAAAAACTGTTTTTT; cdr3_aa: CASRYGAAEKLFF
clone_size: NA; j_call: TRBJ1-1; d_call: NA; v_call: TRBV2; cdr3_nt: TGTGCCAGCAGCCTGGTCGGGGACACGAACACTGAAGCTTTCTTT; cdr3_aa: CASSLVGDTNTEAFF
clone_size: NA; j_call: TRBJ1-2; d_call: NA; v_call: TRBV12-3/TRBV12-4; cdr3_nt: TGTGCCAGCAGCAACCTCTATGGCTACACCTTC; cdr3_aa: CASSNLYGYTF
clone_size: NA; j_call: TRBJ2-1; d_call: TRBD2; v_call: TRBV13; cdr3_nt: TGTGCCAGCAACCCGACTAGCGGGGACAATGAGCAGTTCTTC; cdr3_aa: CASNPTSGDNEQFF
clone_size: NA; j_call: TRBJ2-3; d_call: NA; v_call: TRBV28; cdr3_nt: TGTGCCAGCAAGTCGCGGTTTCGGGGTACTAGCACAGATACGCAGTATTTT; cdr3_aa: CASKSRFRGTSTDTQYF
clone_size: NA; j_call: TRBJ2-1; d_call: NA; v_call: TRBV12-3/TRBV12-4; cdr3_nt: TGTGCCAGCAGCCGCATTTGGTCGGATGAGCAGTTCTTC; cdr3_aa: CASSRIWSDEQFF
clone_size: NA; j_call: TRBJ2-4; d_call: NA; v_call: TRBV6-1; cdr3_nt: TGTGCCAGCAGTGAAGTAGAAATACAGTACTTC; cdr3_aa: CASSEVEIQYF
clone_size: NA; j_call: TRBJ2-2; d_call: TRBD1; v_call: TRBV9; cdr3_nt: TGTGCCAGCAGCGTGAGGACAGGGGGTGACACCGGGGAGCTGTTTTTT; cdr3_aa: CASSVRTGGDTGELFF
clone_size: NA; j_call: TRBJ2-1; d_call: NA; v_call: TRBV10-2; cdr3_nt: TGCGCCAGCAGCCCGACCATGAACAATGAGCAGTTCTTC; cdr3_aa: CASSPTMNNEQFF
clone_size: NA; j_call: TRBJ1-4; d_call: NA; v_call: TRBV6-5; cdr3_nt: TGTGCCAGCAGTACCGGCCAGGAAAAACTGTTTTTT; cdr3_aa: CASSTGQEKLFF
clone_size: NA; j_call: TRBJ2-1; d_call: TRBD2; v_call: TRBV9; cdr3_nt: TGTGCCAGCAGCGTAGCTACAGGCGGGAGGGCCTCCTACAATGAGCAGTTCTTC; cdr3_aa: CASSVATGGRASYNEQFF
clone_size: few; j_call: TRBJ1-6; d_call: TRBD1; v_call: TRBV15; cdr3_nt: TGTGCCACCAGCAGAGCCGACAGGGTTTATTCACCCCTCCACTTT; cdr3_aa: CATSRADRVYSPLHF
clone_size: NA; j_call: TRBJ1-5; d_call: NA; v_call: TRBV7-6; cdr3_nt: TGTGCCAGCAGCCCAGAGGGCAATCAGCCCCAGCATTTT; cdr3_aa: CASSPEGNQPQHF
clone_size: NA; j_call: TRBJ1-5; d_call: TRBD1; v_call: TRBV19; cdr3_nt: TGTGCCAGTAGTCCGGGGATCCTAGCAGGGGGGCCCCAGCATTTT; cdr3_aa: CASSPGILAGGPQHF
clone_size: few; j_call: TRBJ1-2; d_call: NA; v_call: TRBV27; cdr3_nt: TGTGCCAGCAGTTTATCGCGCCAGGGTAGGGGCTACACCTTC; cdr3_aa: CASSLSRQGRGYTF
clone_size: NA; j_call: TRBJ2-3; d_call: NA; v_call: TRBV5-1; cdr3_nt: TGCGCCAGCACCGACACAGATACGCAGTATTTT; cdr3_aa: CASTDTDTQYF
clone_size: NA; j_call: TRBJ1-3; d_call: NA; v_call: TRBV6-5; cdr3_nt: TGTGCCAGCTCGAGGGGTCGCTTTGGTGACACCATATATTTT; cdr3_aa: CASSRGRFGDTIYF
clone_size: NA; j_call: TRBJ2-5; d_call: NA; v_call: TRBV6-2/TRBV6-3; cdr3_nt: TGTGCCAGCAGTTACTCGTCCGGGATAGAGACCCAGTACTTC; cdr3_aa: CASSYSSGIETQYF
clone_size: NA; j_call: TRBJ1-1; d_call: TRBD1; v_call: TRBV6-5; cdr3_nt: TGTGCCAGCAGTTACCAGGGACAGGGAGAAGCTTTCTTT; cdr3_aa: CASSYQGQGEAFF
clone_size: NA; j_call: TRBJ2-1; d_call: NA; v_call: TRBV9; cdr3_nt: TGTGCCAGCAGCGTTATGGGGGGCCCCAATGAGCAGTTCTTC; cdr3_aa: CASSVMGGPNEQFF
clone_size: NA; j_call: TRBJ1-1; d_call: NA; v_call: TRBV14; cdr3_nt: TGTGCCAGCAGCCTGGGTCTTGGGGGGGTCACTGAAGCTTTCTTT; cdr3_aa: CASSLGLGGVTEAFF